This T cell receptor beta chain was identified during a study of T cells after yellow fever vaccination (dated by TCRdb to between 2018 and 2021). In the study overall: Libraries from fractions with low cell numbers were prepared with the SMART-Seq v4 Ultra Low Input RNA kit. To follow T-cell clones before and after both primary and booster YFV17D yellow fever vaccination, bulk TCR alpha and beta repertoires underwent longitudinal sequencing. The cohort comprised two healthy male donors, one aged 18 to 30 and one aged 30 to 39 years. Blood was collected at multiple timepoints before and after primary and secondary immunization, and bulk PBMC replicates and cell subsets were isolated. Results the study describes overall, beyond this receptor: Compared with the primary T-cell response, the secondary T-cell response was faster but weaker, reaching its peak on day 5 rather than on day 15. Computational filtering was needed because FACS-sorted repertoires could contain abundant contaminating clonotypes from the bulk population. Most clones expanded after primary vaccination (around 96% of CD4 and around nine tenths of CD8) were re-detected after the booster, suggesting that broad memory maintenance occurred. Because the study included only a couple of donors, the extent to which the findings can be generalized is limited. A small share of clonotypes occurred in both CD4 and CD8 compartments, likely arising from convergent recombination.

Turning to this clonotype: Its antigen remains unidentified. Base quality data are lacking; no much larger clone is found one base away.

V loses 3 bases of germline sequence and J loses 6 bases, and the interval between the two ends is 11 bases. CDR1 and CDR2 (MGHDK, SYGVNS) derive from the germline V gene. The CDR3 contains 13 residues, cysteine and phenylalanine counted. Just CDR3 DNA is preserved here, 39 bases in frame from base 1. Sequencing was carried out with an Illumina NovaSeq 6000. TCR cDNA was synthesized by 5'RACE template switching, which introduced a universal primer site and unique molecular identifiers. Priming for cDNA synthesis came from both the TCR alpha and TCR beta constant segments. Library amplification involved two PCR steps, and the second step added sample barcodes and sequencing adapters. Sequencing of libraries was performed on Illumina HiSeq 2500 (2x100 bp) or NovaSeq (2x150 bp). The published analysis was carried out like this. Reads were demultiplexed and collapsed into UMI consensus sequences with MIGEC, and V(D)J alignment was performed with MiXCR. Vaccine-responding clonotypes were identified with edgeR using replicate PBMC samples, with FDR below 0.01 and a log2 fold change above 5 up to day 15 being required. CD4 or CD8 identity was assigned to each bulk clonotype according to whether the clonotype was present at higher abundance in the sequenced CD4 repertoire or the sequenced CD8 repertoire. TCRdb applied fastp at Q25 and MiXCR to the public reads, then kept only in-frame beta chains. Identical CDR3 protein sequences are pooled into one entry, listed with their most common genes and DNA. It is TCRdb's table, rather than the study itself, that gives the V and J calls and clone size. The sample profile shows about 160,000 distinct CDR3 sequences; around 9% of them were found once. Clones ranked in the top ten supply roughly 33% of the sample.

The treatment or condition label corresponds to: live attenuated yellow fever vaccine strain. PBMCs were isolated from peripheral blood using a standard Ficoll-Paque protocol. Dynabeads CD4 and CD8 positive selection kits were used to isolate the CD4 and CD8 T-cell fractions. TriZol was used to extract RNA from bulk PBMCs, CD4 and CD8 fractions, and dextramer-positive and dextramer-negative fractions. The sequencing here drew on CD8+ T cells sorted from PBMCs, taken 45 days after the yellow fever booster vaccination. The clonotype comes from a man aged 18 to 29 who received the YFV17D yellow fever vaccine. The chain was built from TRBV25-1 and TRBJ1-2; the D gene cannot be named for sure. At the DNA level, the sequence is TGTGCCAGCAGTGAGCTACCTGCGAATGGCTACACCTTC. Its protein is CASSELPANGYTF.